This T cell receptor beta chain comes out of a study of PD-L1 blockade in urothelial cancer. Study summary: Patients went on atezolizumab around 2014, receiving 1,200 mg intravenously every 3 weeks.

Time point indicated: pretreatment peripheral blood. CDR1 and CDR2 from the germline V gene are MDHEN and SYDVKM. V shed 5 bases, J shed 9 bases, and the junction held 16 bases outside the gene matches. The CDR3 is 16 residues long. Data came from immunoSEQ multiplex PCR; TCRdb stores just in-frame clones and leaves some out. The table includes about 56,000 clones, over 75% detected once. This sample comprised PBMCs, obtained around atezolizumab (anti-PD-L1) treatment. The chain links TRBV28 to TRBJ2-1; 7 positions agree with TRBD2. The clonotype comes from a man between 65 and 79 years old with urothelial cancer. The CDR3 region has the DNA TGTGCCAGCAGTAGGACGCGGGAGCAGCCCCTCGGTGAGCAGTTCTTC. This codes for CASSRTREQPLGEQFF.